The sequence of this T cell receptor (beta chain) was determined in a study of technical replicates of blood from several donors. The repertoire was sequenced with immunoSEQ multiplex PCR; TCRdb's copy has only in-frame clones and lacks some. Of 75,000 to 95,000 clones listed, around 96% are singletons. V was shortened by 0 bases and J by 2 bases, with 9 bases between the two germline ends. Germline V gene sequence: CDR1 LNHDA, CDR2 SQIVND (reference sequence). CDR3 length: 15 residues. Sequenced sample: T cells isolated from PBMCs. V and J are TRBV19 and TRBJ2-3; the D gene is possibly TRBD2 (6 bases). This TCR came from a human donor in good health. The CDR3 here is CASSIDRESTDTQYF. Here the CDR3 DNA reads TGTGCCAGTAGTATAGACCGGGAGTCCACAGATACGCAGTATTTT.